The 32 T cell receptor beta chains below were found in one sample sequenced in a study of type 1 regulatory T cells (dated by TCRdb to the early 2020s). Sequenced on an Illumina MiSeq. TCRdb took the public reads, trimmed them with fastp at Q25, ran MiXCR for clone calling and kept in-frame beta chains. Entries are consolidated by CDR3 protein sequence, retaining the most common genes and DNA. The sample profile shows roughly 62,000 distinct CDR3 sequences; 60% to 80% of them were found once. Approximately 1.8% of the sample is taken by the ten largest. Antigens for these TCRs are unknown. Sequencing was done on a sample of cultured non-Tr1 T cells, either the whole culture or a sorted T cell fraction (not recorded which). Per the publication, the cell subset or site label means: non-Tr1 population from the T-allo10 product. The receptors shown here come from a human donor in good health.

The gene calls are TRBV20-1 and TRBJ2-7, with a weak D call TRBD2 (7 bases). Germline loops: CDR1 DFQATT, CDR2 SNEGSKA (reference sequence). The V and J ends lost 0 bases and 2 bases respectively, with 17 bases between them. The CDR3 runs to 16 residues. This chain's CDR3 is CSAREWGGLTTYEQYF. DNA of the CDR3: TGCAGTGCTAGAGAATGGGGGGGCCTCACTACCTACGAGCAGTACTTC.

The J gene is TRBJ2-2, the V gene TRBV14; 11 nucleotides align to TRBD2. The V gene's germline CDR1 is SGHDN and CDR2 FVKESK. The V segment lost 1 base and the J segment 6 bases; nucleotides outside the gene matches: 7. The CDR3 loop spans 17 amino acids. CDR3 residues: CASSQALLAGAPGELFF. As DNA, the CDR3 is TGTGCCAGCAGCCAAGCTCTACTAGCGGGAGCCCCCGGGGAGCTGTTTTTT.

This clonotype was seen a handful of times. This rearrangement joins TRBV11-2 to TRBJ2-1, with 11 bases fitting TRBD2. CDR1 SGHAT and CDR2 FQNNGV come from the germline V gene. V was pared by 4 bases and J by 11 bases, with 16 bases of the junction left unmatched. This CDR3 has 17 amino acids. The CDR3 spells CASSSLATSGTHPKQFF. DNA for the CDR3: TGTGCCAGCAGCTCACTCGCGACTAGCGGGACCCACCCCAAGCAGTTCTTC. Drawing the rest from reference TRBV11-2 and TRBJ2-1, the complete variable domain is EAGVAQSPRYKIIEKRQSVAFWCNPISGHATLYWYQQILGQGPKLLIQFQNNGVVDDSQLPKDRFSAERLKGVDSTLKIQPAKLEDSAVYLCASSSLATSGTHPKQFFGPGTRLTVL.

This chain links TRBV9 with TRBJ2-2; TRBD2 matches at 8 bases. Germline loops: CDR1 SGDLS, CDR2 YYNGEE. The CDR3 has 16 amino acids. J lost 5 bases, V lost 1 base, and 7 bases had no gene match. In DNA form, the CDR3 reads TGTGCCAGCAGCGTATTAGAGGTAGCGGGGACCGGGGAGCTGTTTTTT. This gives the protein CASSVLEVAGTGELFF.

CDR3 DNA: TGTGCCAGCAGCTTATTCGGGAACTCGAACACCGGGGAGCTGTTTTTT. This translates into CASSLFGNSNTGELFF. V gene TRBV7-2 combines with J gene TRBJ2-2; tentative D call: TRBD2 (5 bases). CDR1 is SGHTA and CDR2 is FQGNSA in the germline V gene. The CDR3 consists of 16 residues. The ends were cut back, 2 bases at V and 0 bases at J, with 10 bases in the middle. Supplemented by reference TRBV7-2 and TRBJ2-2, the full variable domain reads GAGVSQSPSNKVTEKGKDVELRCDPISGHTALYWYRQSLGQGLEFLIYFQGNSAPDKSGLPSDRFSAERTGGSVSTLTIQRTQQEDSAVYLCASSLFGNSNTGELFFGEGSRLTVL.

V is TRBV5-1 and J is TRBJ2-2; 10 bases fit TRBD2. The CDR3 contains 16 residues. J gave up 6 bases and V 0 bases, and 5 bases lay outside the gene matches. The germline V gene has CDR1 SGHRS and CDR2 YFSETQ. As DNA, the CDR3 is TGCGCCAGCAGCTTGGTGGCTAGCGGGAGTTCCGGGGAGCTGTTTTTT. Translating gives CASSLVASGSSGELFF.

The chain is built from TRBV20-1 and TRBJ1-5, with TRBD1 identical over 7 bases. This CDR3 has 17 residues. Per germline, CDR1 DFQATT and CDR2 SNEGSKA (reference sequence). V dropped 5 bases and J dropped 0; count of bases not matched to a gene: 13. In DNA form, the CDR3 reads TGCAGTGCTCGACAGGGTGTGACTCCTTCTAGCAATCAGCCCCAGCATTTT. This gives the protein CSARQGVTPSSNQPQHF.

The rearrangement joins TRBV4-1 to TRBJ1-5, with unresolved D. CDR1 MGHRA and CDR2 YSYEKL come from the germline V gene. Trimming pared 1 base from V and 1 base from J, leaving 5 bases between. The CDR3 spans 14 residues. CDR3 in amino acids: CASSQVGSNQPQHF. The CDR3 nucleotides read TGCGCCAGCAGCCAAGTGGGGAGCAATCAGCCCCAGCATTTT.

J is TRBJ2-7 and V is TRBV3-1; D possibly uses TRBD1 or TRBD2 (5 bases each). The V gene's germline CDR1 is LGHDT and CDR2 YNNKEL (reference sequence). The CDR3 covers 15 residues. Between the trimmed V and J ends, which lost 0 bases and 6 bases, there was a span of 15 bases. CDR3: CASSQELGVKGEQYF. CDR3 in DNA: TGTGCCAGCAGCCAAGAGTTGGGGGTTAAGGGCGAGCAGTACTTC.

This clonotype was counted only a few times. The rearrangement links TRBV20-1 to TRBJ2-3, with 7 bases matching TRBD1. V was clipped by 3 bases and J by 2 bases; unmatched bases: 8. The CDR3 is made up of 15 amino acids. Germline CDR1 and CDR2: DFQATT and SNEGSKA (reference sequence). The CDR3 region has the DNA TGCAGTGCTAGTGTTAGGGGGCGCCCCACAGATACGCAGTATTTT. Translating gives CSASVRGRPTDTQYF.

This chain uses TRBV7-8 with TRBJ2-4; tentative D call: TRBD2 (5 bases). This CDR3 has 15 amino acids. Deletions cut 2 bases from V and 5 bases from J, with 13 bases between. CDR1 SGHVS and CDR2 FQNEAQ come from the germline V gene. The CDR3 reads CASSLMSSHENIQYF. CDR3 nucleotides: TGTGCCAGCAGCTTAATGTCTAGCCATGAAAACATTCAGTACTTC.

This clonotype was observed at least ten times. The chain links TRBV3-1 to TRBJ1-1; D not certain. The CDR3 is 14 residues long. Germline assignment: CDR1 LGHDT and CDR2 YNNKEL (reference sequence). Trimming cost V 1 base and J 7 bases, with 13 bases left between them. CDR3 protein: CASSQVPSTGEAFF. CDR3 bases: TGTGCCAGCAGCCAAGTGCCCTCAACGGGTGAAGCTTTCTTT.

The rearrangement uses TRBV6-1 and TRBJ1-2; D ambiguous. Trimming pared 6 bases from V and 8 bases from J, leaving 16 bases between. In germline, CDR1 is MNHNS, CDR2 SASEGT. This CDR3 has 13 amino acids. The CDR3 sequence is CASSPGPQQGYTF. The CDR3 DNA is TGTGCCAGCAGCCCCGGGCCCCAACAAGGCTACACCTTC.

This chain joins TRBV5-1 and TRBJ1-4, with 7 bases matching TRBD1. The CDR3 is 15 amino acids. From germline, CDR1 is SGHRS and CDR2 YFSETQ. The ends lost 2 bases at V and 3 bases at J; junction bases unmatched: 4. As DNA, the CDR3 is TGCGCCAGCAGCTTACAGGGGCCACCTAATGAAAAACTGTTTTTT. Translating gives CASSLQGPPNEKLFF.

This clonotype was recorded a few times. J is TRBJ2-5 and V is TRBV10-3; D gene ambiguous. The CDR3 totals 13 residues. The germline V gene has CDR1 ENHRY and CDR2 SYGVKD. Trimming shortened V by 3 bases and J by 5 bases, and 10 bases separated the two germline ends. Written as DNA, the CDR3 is TGTGCCATCAGTGATCGCAATTCCGAGACCCAGTACTTC. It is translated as CAISDRNSETQYF.

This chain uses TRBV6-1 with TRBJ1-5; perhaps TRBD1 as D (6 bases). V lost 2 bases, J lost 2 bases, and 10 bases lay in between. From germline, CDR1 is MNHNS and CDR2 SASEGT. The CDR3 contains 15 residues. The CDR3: CASSERGRGNQPQHF. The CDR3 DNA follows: TGTGCCAGCAGTGAAAGGGGGAGGGGCAATCAGCCCCAGCATTTT.

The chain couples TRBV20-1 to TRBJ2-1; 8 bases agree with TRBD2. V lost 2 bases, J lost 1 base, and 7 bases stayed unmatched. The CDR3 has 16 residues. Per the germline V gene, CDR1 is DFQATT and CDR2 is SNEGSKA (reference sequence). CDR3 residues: CSARKASGWSYNEQFF. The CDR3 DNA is TGCAGTGCTAGAAAAGCTAGCGGGTGGTCCTACAATGAGCAGTTCTTC.

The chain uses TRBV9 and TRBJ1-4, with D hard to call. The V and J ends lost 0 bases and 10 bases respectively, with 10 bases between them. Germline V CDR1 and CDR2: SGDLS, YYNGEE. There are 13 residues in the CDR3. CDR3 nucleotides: TGTGCCAGCAGCGTAGTCAACTCTGGAAAACTGTTTTTT. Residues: CASSVVNSGKLFF.

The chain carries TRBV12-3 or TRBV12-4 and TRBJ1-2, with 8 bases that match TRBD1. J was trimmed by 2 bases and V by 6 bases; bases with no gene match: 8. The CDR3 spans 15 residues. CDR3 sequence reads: CASSRTGTENYGYTF. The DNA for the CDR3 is TGTGCCAGCAGCCGGACAGGGACAGAGAACTATGGCTACACCTTC.

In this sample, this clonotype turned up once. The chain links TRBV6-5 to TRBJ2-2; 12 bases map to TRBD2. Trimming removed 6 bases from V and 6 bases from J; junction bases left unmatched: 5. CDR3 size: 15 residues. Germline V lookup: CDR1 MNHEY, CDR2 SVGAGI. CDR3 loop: CASSRLAGEAGELFF. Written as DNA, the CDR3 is TGTGCCAGCAGCCGACTAGCGGGAGAGGCCGGGGAGCTGTTTTTT.

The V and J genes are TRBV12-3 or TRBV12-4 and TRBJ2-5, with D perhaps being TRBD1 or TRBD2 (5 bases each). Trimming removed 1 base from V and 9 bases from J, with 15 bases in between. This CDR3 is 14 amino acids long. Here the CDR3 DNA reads TGTGCCAGCAGTTTAGAAACGGGGCCATCTCCCCAGTACTTC. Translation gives CASSLETGPSPQYF.

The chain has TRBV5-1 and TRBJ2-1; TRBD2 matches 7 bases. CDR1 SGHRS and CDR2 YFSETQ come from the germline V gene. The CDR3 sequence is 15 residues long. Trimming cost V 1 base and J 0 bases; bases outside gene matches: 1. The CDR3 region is CASSLSGGSYNEQFF. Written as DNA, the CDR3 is TGCGCCAGCAGCTTGTCGGGGGGCTCCTACAATGAGCAGTTCTTC. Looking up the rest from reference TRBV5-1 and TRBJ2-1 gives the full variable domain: KAGVTQTPRYLIKTRGQQVTLSCSPISGHRSVSWYQQTPGQGLQFLFEYFSETQRNKGNFPGRFSGRQFSNSRSEMNVSTLELGDSALYLCASSLSGGSYNEQFFGPGTRLTVL.

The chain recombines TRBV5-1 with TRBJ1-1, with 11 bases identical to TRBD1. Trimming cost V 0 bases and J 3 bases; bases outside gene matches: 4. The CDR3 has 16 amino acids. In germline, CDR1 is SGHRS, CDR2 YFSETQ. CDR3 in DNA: TGCGCCAGCAGCTTGGGGACAGGGGGCTTGGACACTGAAGCTTTCTTT. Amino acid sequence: CASSLGTGGLDTEAFF.

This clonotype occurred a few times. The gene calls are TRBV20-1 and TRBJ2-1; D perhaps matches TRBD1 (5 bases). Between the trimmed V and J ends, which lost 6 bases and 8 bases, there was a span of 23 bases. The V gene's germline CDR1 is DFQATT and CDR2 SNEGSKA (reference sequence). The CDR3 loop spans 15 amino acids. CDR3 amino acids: CSARSPLPGRDEQFF. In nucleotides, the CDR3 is TGCAGTGCGCGGTCCCCCCTTCCAGGGCGAGATGAGCAGTTCTTC.

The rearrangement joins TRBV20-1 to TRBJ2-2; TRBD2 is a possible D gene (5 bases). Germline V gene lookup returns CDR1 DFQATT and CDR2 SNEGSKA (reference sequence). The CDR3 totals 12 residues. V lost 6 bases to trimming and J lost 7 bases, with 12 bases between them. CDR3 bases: TGCAGTGCCGAGTTGAGCGGCGGGGAGCTGTTTTTT. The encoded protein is CSAELSGGELFF.

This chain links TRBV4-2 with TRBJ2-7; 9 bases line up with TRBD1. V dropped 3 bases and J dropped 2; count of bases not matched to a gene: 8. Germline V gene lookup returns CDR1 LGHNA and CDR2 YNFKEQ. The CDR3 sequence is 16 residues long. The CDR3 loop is CASSQSTGQGPYEQYF. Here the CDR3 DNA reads TGTGCCAGCAGCCAGTCGACGGGACAGGGACCCTACGAGCAGTACTTC.

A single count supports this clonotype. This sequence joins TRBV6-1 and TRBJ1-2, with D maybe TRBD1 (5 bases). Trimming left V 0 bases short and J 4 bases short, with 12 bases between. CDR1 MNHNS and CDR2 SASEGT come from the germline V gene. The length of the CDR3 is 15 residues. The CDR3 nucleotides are TGTGCCAGCAGTGAAGCCCTGCAGGGCCTCTATGGCTACACCTTC. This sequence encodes CASSEALQGLYGYTF.

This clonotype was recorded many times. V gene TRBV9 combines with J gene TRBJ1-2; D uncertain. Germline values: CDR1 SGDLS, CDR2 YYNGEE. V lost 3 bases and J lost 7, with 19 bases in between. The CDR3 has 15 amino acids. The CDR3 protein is CASSAETGALLGYTF. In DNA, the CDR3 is TGTGCCAGCAGCGCTGAGACTGGCGCTCTCCTTGGCTACACCTTC.

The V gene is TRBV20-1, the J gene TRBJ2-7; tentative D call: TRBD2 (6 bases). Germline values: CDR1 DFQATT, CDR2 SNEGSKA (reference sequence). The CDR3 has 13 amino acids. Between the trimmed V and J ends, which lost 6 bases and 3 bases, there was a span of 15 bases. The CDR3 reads CSATVVAVYEQYF. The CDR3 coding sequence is TGCAGTGCCACGGTGGTAGCGGTCTACGAGCAGTACTTC.

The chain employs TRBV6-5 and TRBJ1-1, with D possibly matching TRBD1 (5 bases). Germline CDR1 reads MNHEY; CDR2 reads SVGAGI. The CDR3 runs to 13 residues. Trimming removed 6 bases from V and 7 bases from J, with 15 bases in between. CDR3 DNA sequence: TGTGCCAGCAGGCGCGACCCGGGACGTGAAGCTTTCTTT. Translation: CASRRDPGREAFF.

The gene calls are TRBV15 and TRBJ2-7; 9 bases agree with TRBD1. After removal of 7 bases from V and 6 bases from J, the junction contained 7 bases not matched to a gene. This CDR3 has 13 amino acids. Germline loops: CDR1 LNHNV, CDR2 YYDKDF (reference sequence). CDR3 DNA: TGTGCCACCACCCGGGACAGGGAAGCCGAGCAGTACTTC. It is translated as CATTRDREAEQYF.

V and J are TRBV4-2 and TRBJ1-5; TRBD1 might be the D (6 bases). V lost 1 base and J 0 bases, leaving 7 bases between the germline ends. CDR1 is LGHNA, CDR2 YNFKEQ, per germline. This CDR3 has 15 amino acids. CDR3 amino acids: CASSQVGASNQPQHF. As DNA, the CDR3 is TGTGCCAGCAGCCAAGTGGGGGCTAGCAATCAGCCCCAGCATTTT.